A selection of T cell receptor beta chains follows, all from one sample in a study of OX40 agonist ivuxolimab in advanced cancers. TCRdb's table, derived via immunoSEQ multiplex PCR, lists solely in-frame clones and lacks some. The repertoire holds tens of thousands of clones, with more than 75% as singletons. Sequencing was performed on CD4+ or CD8+ T cells sorted from blood, taken in a trial of the OX40 agonist ivuxolimab. These receptors originate from an adult with an advanced solid tumor such as melanoma, head and neck, liver or kidney cancer. The CDR3 runs from the conserved cysteine through the conserved F or W. D genes are given only for firm matches. Some rows mark clone size as missing; the rest say once, few, many or name a class of expanded clone.

abundance,v_gene,j_gene,d_gene,CDR3aa,CDR3nt
-,TRBV27,TRBJ2-5,-,CASSQLGVETQYF,TGTGCCAGCAGTCAACTAGGTGTGGAGACCCAGTACTTC
-,TRBV19,TRBJ2-3,-,CASSITRTDTQYF,TGTGCCAGTAGTATCACCCGAACAGATACGCAGTATTTT
-,TRBV5-1,TRBJ1-4,-,CASSFGGASEKLFF,TGCGCCAGCAGCTTTGGGGGGGCTAGTGAAAAACTGTTTTTT
-,TRBV4-3,TRBJ2-2,-,CASSQGGQAGELFF,TGCGCCAGCAGCCAAGGCGGACAAGCCGGGGAGCTGTTTTTT
-,TRBV28,TRBJ1-3,TRBD1,CASSSIQGARGNTIYF,TGTGCCAGCAGTTCAATTCAGGGGGCGCGAGGAAACACCATATATTTT
once,TRBV5-1,TRBJ1-3,TRBD1,CASGMGQGNTIYF,TGCGCCAGTGGAATGGGACAGGGAAACACCATATATTTT
-,TRBV10-2,TRBJ1-1,-,CASSEWGPGTEAFF,TGCGCCAGCAGTGAGTGGGGACCTGGGACTGAAGCTTTCTTT
-,TRBV30,TRBJ2-5,-,CAWRPAQETQYF,TGTGCCTGGAGACCGGCGCAAGAGACCCAGTACTTC
-,TRBV6-6,TRBJ1-1,TRBD1,CASSYEQGTMNTEAFF,TGTGCCAGCAGTTACGAACAGGGGACTATGAACACTGAAGCTTTCTTT
-,TRBV7-2,TRBJ1-4,TRBD1,CASSTGGPNEKLFF,TGTGCCAGCAGCACAGGGGGCCCTAATGAAAAACTGTTTTTT
-,TRBV6-5,TRBJ1-4,-,CASSYSSGAGDEKLFF,TGTGCCAGCAGTTACTCATCAGGGGCTGGGGATGAAAAACTGTTTTTT
-,TRBV19,TRBJ2-3,-,CASSAVGTDTQYF,TGTGCCAGTAGCGCCGTTGGCACAGATACGCAGTATTTT
-,TRBV30,TRBJ1-3,-,CAWRSGNTIYF,TGTGCCTGGAGGTCTGGAAACACCATATATTTT
-,TRBV5-1,TRBJ1-3,-,CASSPERGASGNTIYF,TGCGCCAGCAGCCCAGAGCGCGGGGCGTCTGGAAACACCATATATTTT
-,TRBV14,TRBJ1-1,TRBD1,CASSQDGEGANTEAFF,TGTGCCAGCAGCCAAGATGGGGAGGGGGCTAACACTGAAGCTTTCTTT
-,TRBV27,TRBJ1-5,-,CASSLLGQSNQPQHF,TGTGCCAGCAGTTTGTTAGGACAAAGCAATCAGCCCCAGCATTTT
-,TRBV5-8,TRBJ1-2,-,CASSLIFALGAGGYTF,TGTGCCAGCAGCTTGATCTTTGCTTTGGGGGCTGGTGGCTACACCTTC
-,TRBV5-1,TRBJ2-5,TRBD2,CASSLDGRLEETQYF,TGCGCCAGCAGCTTGGACGGGAGGCTAGAGGAGACCCAGTACTTC
-,TRBV2,TRBJ2-7,TRBD2,CASREGLAGDEQYF,TGTGCCAGCAGGGAGGGACTAGCGGGAGACGAGCAGTACTTC
-,TRBV2,TRBJ2-3,TRBD2,CASSPTGLAGGTDTQYF,TGTGCCAGCAGTCCTACGGGACTAGCGGGAGGTACAGATACGCAGTATTTT
-,TRBV2,TRBJ2-3,-,CASSADSTDTQYF,TGTGCCAGCAGTGCAGATTCCACAGATACGCAGTATTTT
-,TRBV19,TRBJ1-2,TRBD1,CASSMGTVNVGYTF,TGTGCCAGTAGTATGGGGACAGTGAATGTGGGCTACACCTTC
-,TRBV11-3,TRBJ2-1,-,CASSLDAGTQGFF,TGTGCCAGCAGCTTAGATGCCGGGACTCAAGGGTTCTTC
few,TRBV28,TRBJ1-4,-,CASRNHPTNEKLFF,TGTGCCAGCAGAAATCACCCAACTAATGAAAAACTGTTTTTT
-,TRBV7-6,TRBJ2-1,TRBD1,CASSLGDSGYNEQFF,TGTGCCAGCAGCTTAGGGGACAGCGGCTACAATGAGCAGTTCTTC
-,TRBV19,TRBJ2-7,-,CASSLQVDSYEQYF,TGTGCCAGTAGTCTCCAGGTGGACTCCTACGAGCAGTACTTC
-,TRBV10-3,TRBJ1-1,-,CAISERSGGHTEAFF,TGTGCCATTAGTGAAAGGTCGGGGGGACACACTGAAGCTTTCTTT